This TCR beta chain comes out of a study of T cells in Graves' hyperthyroidism and ophthalmopathy (dated by TCRdb to about 2019). Concerning the study at large: Peripheral blood samples were taken at initial diagnosis, before any treatment was given. Following sampling, methimazole starting at 30 mg daily was given to hyperthyroidism patients, and high-dose intravenous methylprednisolone was given to ophthalmopathy patients. An independent validation cohort of some 18 hyperthyroidism patients and approximately 16 patients who later progressed to ophthalmopathy tested prospective prediction of ophthalmopathy. To identify TCR V-J signatures that set the groups apart, the researchers used a discovery cohort of 100 patients, made up of roughly 40 with Graves' ophthalmopathy and approximately 57 with stable Graves' hyperthyroidism. TCR Vbeta CDR3 sequencing of 130 to 150 peripheral blood samples (fewer than 45 ophthalmopathy, around 80 hyperthyroidism and roughly 17 progressor patients) is reported in the paper. The study also compared thyroid tissue and blood T-cell repertoires from a handful of Graves' hyperthyroidism patients. The 90 to 100 discovery patients were randomly split 7:3 into training and test sets. Beyond this particular receptor, the publication reports: No statistical method was used to set the sample size in advance, and investigators knew the group allocation. In validation, the model predicted progression to ophthalmopathy a median of approximately 6.6 months before onset, with around 70% sensitivity and around 76% specificity. A model built on a 13 V-J signature distinguished ophthalmopathy from stable hyperthyroidism, reaching approximately 89% sensitivity and 81.08% specificity in cross-validation and 80%/75% in testing. Most expanded thyroid clonotypes (frequency above 0.001) were also found in blood, which suggests that blood repertoires may mirror thyroid immune responses.

The CDR3, cysteine through phenylalanine, is 15 amino acids long. The DNA shown is the 45-base CDR3, in frame from base 1. Trimming costs V 0 bases and J 2 bases, and their ends lie 9 bases apart. According to the germline V gene, CDR1 reads SGHRS and CDR2 reads YFSETQ. Ophthalmopathy patients had moderately to severely active disease, Clinical Activity Score of at least 3, NOSPECS grade of at least 4, and duration under 3 months. The study excluded patients with uncontrolled infections, other autoimmune diseases, pregnancy or lactation. Clinical symptoms, serum thyroxine and TRAb, thyroid ultrasound, and orbital computed tomography formed the basis for the diagnoses. PBMCs were isolated from 8 to 10 ml of fresh peripheral blood by Ficoll-Paque density gradient centrifugation. Total RNA was extracted with Trizol reagent, and quality was checked on an Agilent 2100 Bioanalyzer. This clonotype occurred many times. The antigen it binds to is not known. It has no much larger one-base neighbor in the sample; base qualities were not kept.

The TCR beta CDR3 regions were amplified from RNA transcripts. For the first round of RT-PCR on the TCR CDR3, the HTBI primer set was used together with the Qiagen OneStep RT-PCR kit. Libraries were constructed in a second round of multiplex PCR, after which size selection and purification were carried out. Libraries were sequenced paired-end with 100 bp reads on an Illumina HiSeq2000. In the authors' own workflow: Raw data were processed with SOAPnuke, discarding reads with adapters, uncalled bases, mean Phred below 15, or no exact constant-primer or identifier match. High-quality paired reads were merged with COPE v1.2.5, and unique nucleotide sequences were defined as clonotypes. MiTCR v1.1 was used to align clonotypes to the IMGT TRBV, TRBD and TRBJ reference segments. Analysis was restricted to V-J combinations with a frequency above 0.0001, which covered 99.2% of repertoires. The TCS score was defined as F50 (clonal expansion) divided by E x V (chaos), with BLOSUM62-based TCRdist calculated between CDR3 peptides within each V-J. Welch's t-statistics and random forest reduced 500 to 650 V-J features to 10 to 15, which were used in a naive Bayes classifier (R e1071). Clones were called with MiXCR by TCRdb after fastp trimmed the public reads at Q25, and only in-frame beta chains were retained. Every CDR3 protein is listed once, alongside the most common genes and DNA of its rows. TCRdb assigned the V and J calls; the authors' analysis was not used. Within this sample are fewer than 450,000 distinct CDR3 sequences, with less than 20% of them counted one time only. The ten largest make up 35% to 45% of the sample.

The TCR was taken from a man between 18 and 29 years old with Graves' ophthalmopathy. The chain couples TRBV5-1 to TRBJ1-5, with no reliable assignment of the D segment. Material: blood. The CDR3 region has the sequence CASSLDSAGNQPQHF. The DNA reads TGCGCCAGCAGCTTGGACAGTGCGGGCAATCAGCCCCAGCATTTT.